The sequence of this T cell receptor (beta chain) was determined in a study of radiotherapy plus CTLA-4 blockade in lung cancer. For the study at large: Disease control was seen in about 34% of patients, objective responses in roughly 17%.

In its sample, this clone was seen a few times. Its specificity is unknown. Notes on the study in general: Response was reportedly best predicted by early blood T cell clone dynamics, with interferon-beta. There was expansion of tumor-derived TCR clones in blood after radiotherapy plus ipilimumab.

Some clones are missing from TCRdb's copy, which holds only in-frame ones; the method was immunoSEQ multiplex PCR. The table has nearly 95,000 clones, 82% seen once; the top ten hold around 25%. Germline V gives CDR1 WSHSY, CDR2 SAAADI. V was cut by 5 bases and J by 8 bases, with 18 bases left in between. This CDR3 is built from 14 residues. The rearrangement joins TRBV10-2 to TRBJ1-2, with TRBD1 as a possible D gene (6 bases). This receptor was obtained from a human donor with non-small cell lung cancer that progressed on radiotherapy plus ipilimumab. Sample: peripheral blood, taken from a patient treated with radiotherapy plus ipilimumab. CDR3 sequence reads: CASSPPGEVRGYTF. In DNA form, the CDR3 reads TGCGCCAGCAGTCCCCCAGGGGAGGTACGGGGCTACACCTTC.